This T cell receptor beta chain was observed in a study of blood T cell repertoires in COVID-19. About the study: PBMCs, B-cell-depleted T cells, or T cells were the source of the cDNA or gDNA that made up the material.

CDR3 length: 13 residues. Germline assignment: CDR1 LGHNA and CDR2 YNFKEQ. V gave up 0 bases and J gave up 8 bases, with 10 bases separating them. This table comes from immunoSEQ multiplex PCR, and its TCRdb copy is limited to in-frame clones, with some not included. The profile shows more than 75,000 clones, 82% of them singletons. This TCR was sampled from a man in his fifties or sixties with acute or convalescent COVID-19. The sequencing input was peripheral blood. The V and J genes are TRBV4-2 and TRBJ1-1, with D hard to call. CDR3 coding DNA: TGTGCCAGCAGCCAAGAAATGGGCTCCGAAGCTTTCTTT. Protein sequence: CASSQEMGSEAFF.